Below, 18 T cell receptor beta chains from the same sample are listed, as sequenced in a study of blood T cell repertoires in COVID-19. Libraries were prepared by immunoSEQ multiplex PCR; TCRdb keeps only in-frame clonotypes and omits some of them. The sample comprises fewer than 120,000 clones, approximately 82% of which are singletons, and roughly 3.8% rests with the top ten. The sequencing input was peripheral blood. These receptors originate from a woman older than 75 with acute or convalescent COVID-19.

The V and J genes are TRBV18 and TRBJ2-7; D is perhaps TRBD2 (5 bases). Trimming removed 2 bases from V and 4 bases from J, with 6 bases in between. CDR3 size: 12 residues. Per germline, CDR1 KGHSH and CDR2 LQKENI. The DNA for the CDR3 is TGTGCCAGCTCACCAACGGGATACGAGCAGTACTTC. It codes for CASSPTGYEQYF.

This clone was observed a few times. The chain carries TRBV30 and TRBJ1-2; 9 bases line up with TRBD1. This CDR3 contains 14 residues. J gave up 6 bases and V 6 bases, and 11 bases lay outside the gene matches. The germline V gene encodes CDR1 GTSNPN and CDR2 SVGIG (reference sequence). The CDR3 loop reads CACKRPGQGNGYTF. The CDR3 region has the DNA TGTGCCTGTAAACGACCGGGACAGGGAAATGGCTACACCTTC.

The chain recombines TRBV3-1 (or the pseudogene TRBV3-2) with TRBJ2-1; D may be TRBD2 (6 bases). Germline-derived CDR1 and CDR2 are LGHDT and YNNKEL (reference sequence). V was clipped by 4 bases and J by 10 bases, with 11 bases between them. This CDR3 is built from 12 residues. Here the CDR3 reads CASSRRDSEQFF. DNA for the CDR3: TGTGCCAGCAGCCGGCGGGATTCGGAGCAGTTCTTC.

Comment on this clone: The junction does not match germline at one end; this may be a read error. V and J are TRBV10-1 and TRBJ1-5; TRBD1 matches 9 bases. This CDR3 contains 18 residues. Germline lookup yields CDR1 WNHNN and CDR2 SYGVQD (reference sequence). In DNA, the CDR3 is TGCGCCAGCAGCGAGTGGAATACAGGGGGCACGAGCAATCAGCCCCAGCATTTT. Amino acid sequence: CASSEWNTGGTSNQPQHF.

V gene TRBV5-4 combines with J gene TRBJ1-3; D is unresolved. CDR3 size: 13 residues. Trimming pared 3 bases from V and 9 bases from J, leaving 13 bases between. The V gene's germline CDR1 is SGHNT and CDR2 YYREEE (reference sequence). CDR3 nucleotides: TGTGCCAGCAGCTATGACGAAGGCGGCACCATATATTTT. Protein product: CASSYDEGGTIYF.

This chain joins TRBV23-1 and TRBJ1-5; 10 nucleotides agree with TRBD1. TRBV23-1 is sorted into the ORF group, with uncertain function. The J segment lost 4 bases and the V segment lost 2 bases, leaving 8 bases of the junction unmatched. The CDR3 extends over 17 amino acids. The CDR3 protein is CASSQPKTGGWNQPQHF. The CDR3 DNA reads as TGCGCCAGCAGTCAACCTAAGACAGGGGGCTGGAATCAGCCCCAGCATTTT.

The rearrangement links TRBV5-1 to TRBJ1-1; 9 nucleotides agree with TRBD1. The CDR3 is 15 residues long. V trimming: 4 bases; J trimming: 1 base; junction bases outside the gene matches: 5. CDR1 and CDR2 (germline): SGHRS, YFSETQ. The CDR3 spells CASSPMGQGNTEAFF. DNA for the CDR3: TGCGCCAGCAGCCCTATGGGACAGGGGAACACTGAAGCTTTCTTT.

CDR3 sequence: CASSVGQGADSPLHF. DNA for the CDR3: TGTGCCAGCAGCGTTGGACAGGGGGCGGATTCACCCCTCCACTTT. This chain connects TRBV6-5 to TRBJ1-6; 11 bases map to TRBD1. The CDR3 has 15 residues. The germline gives CDR1 MNHEY, CDR2 SVGAGI. Trimming at V came to 6 bases and at J to 8 bases, leaving 6 bases not matched to a gene.

This clone was detected only once. This sequence joins TRBV15 and TRBJ1-5, with 8 bases matching TRBD1. The CDR3 runs 13 residues. The V gene's germline CDR1 is LNHNV and CDR2 YYDKDF (reference sequence). J was trimmed by 6 bases and V by 3 bases; bases with no gene match: 1. CDR3: CATSSTGGQPQHF. The CDR3 nucleotides are TGTGCCACCAGCAGTACAGGGGGTCAGCCCCAGCATTTT.

CDR3 region: CATLERGFANVLTF. The CDR3, as DNA: TGTGCCACCCTGGAGAGGGGGTTCGCCAACGTCCTGACTTTC. The chain is built from TRBV6-5 and TRBJ2-6; D may be TRBD1 (6 bases). The CDR3 runs to 14 residues. Germline CDR1 reads MNHEY; CDR2 reads SVGAGI. Trimming pared 10 bases from V and 7 bases from J, leaving 17 bases between.

This clone came up a few times. This chain connects TRBV29-1 to TRBJ2-7; no clear D. Germline lookup yields CDR1 SQVTM and CDR2 ANQGSEA. V was cut by 7 bases and J by 4 bases, with 14 bases left in between. The CDR3 length is 12 residues. Here the CDR3 reads CSARANRYEQYF. The CDR3, as DNA: TGCAGCGCGCGAGCTAATAGATACGAGCAGTACTTC.

The V gene is TRBV10-3, the J gene TRBJ1-6; 9 bases align to TRBD1. V lost 10 bases and J lost 10; bases outside the gene matches: 14. CDR3 length: 15 amino acids. The germline V gene has CDR1 ENHRY and CDR2 SYGVKD. The CDR3 loop reads CATQSPGQGHSPLHF. CDR3 sequence (DNA): TGTGCCACCCAAAGCCCGGGACAGGGCCACTCACCCCTCCACTTT.

This chain joins TRBV5-1 and TRBJ1-4; unclear D gene. V dropped 3 bases and J dropped 7 bases, with 19 bases sitting between them. The CDR3 is 16 amino acids. The germline gives CDR1 SGHRS, CDR2 YFSETQ. Written as DNA, the CDR3 is TGCGCCAGCAGCTCCAGTCCCGCAAACGAGGGTGAAAAACTGTTTTTT. It is translated as CASSSSPANEGEKLFF. Full variable domain (missing parts from reference TRBV5-1 and TRBJ1-4): KAGVTQTPRYLIKTRGQQVTLSCSPISGHRSVSWYQQTPGQGLQFLFEYFSETQRNKGNFPGRFSGRQFSNSRSEMNVSTLELGDSALYLCASSSSPANEGEKLFFGSGTQLSVL.

The chain carries TRBV10-3 and TRBJ2-3; 8 bases match TRBD2. Germline CDR1 and CDR2: ENHRY and SYGVKD. Trimming took 4 bases from V and 4 from J; bases not matched to a gene: 4. The length of the CDR3 is 14 residues. The CDR3 is CAISAGGGADTQYF. CDR3 bases: TGTGCCATCAGTGCGGGGGGGGGCGCAGATACGCAGTATTTT.

The rearrangement joins TRBV10-2 to TRBJ2-2; perhaps TRBD1 as D (6 bases). The V gene lost 7 bases and the J gene lost 6 bases, with 21 bases spanning the gap. Germline lookup yields CDR1 WSHSY and CDR2 SAAADI. The CDR3 sequence is 16 residues long. The CDR3, as DNA: TGCGCCAGCATTGTTTCGGCAGGGGTCCTCCCCGGGGAGCTGTTTTTT. It yields the protein CASIVSAGVLPGELFF.

This clone was observed many times. The chain uses TRBV29-1 and TRBJ1-1; 7 bases line up with TRBD1. J was trimmed by 6 bases and V by 7 bases; bases with no gene match: 11. Germline values: CDR1 SQVTM, CDR2 ANQGSEA. This CDR3 region has 13 residues. CDR3 residues: CSGQLQGVSEAFF. The CDR3 nucleotides read TGCAGCGGACAACTTCAGGGGGTATCTGAAGCTTTCTTT.

This chain joins TRBV28 and TRBJ2-5; D ambiguous. Between the trimmed V and J ends, which lost 1 base and 2 bases, there was a span of 8 bases. CDR3 length: 14 amino acids. Per the germline V gene, CDR1 is MDHEN and CDR2 is SYDVKM. The CDR3 here is CASSLYGLQETQYF. The CDR3 DNA follows: TGTGCCAGCAGTTTATATGGGCTACAAGAGACCCAGTACTTC.

The V call is TRBV7-3, the J call TRBJ1-1; D not certain. V dropped 5 bases and J dropped 6 bases, with 10 bases sitting between them. This CDR3 has 12 residues. Germline V CDR1 and CDR2: SGHTA, FQGTGA. CDR3 protein: CASSPARAEAFF. In nucleotides, the CDR3 is TGTGCCAGCAGCCCCGCCCGAGCTGAAGCTTTCTTT. Variable domain in full (rest from reference TRBV7-3 and TRBJ1-1): GAGVSQTPSNKVTEKGKYVELRCDPISGHTALYWYRQSLGQGPEFLIYFQGTGAADDSGLPNDRFFAVRPEGSVSTLKIQRTERGDSAVYLCASSPARAEAFFGQGTRLTVV.